This T cell receptor (beta chain) was profiled in a study of cytomegalovirus exposure and HLA in healthy donors. Turning to the study itself: HLA-typed donors contributed around 88 million unique TCRs, which were held in an early data release.

As concerns this clone: No antigen is known for it.

CDR1 and CDR2 (germline): ENHRY, SYGVKD. V lost 4 bases to trimming and J lost 0 bases; unmatched junction nucleotides: 19. This CDR3 is built from 20 residues. PCR primers comprised 60 Vbeta and 13 Jbeta primers. Measured with immunoSEQ multiplex PCR; TCRdb has only the in-frame clones, and not every one. The table records 150,000 to 200,000 clones, around 76% of them present only once. Study conclusions and caveats: Reports described diagnosis of cytomegalovirus status by the classifier as highly specific and sensitive. Later findings reportedly placed an Asian-associated ancestry cluster below the approximately 670-donor mean for N-insertions.

This receptor was identified in a man aged 35-49 years in good health and CMV-seronegative. This chain uses TRBV10-3 with TRBJ1-2, with TRBD1 identical over 8 bases. The sample was PBMCs. The CDR3 loop reads CAISAEIRTGRYTANYGYTF. CDR3 nucleotides: TGTGCCATCAGTGCTGAGATCAGGACAGGGCGATATACTGCTAACTATGGCTACACCTTC.